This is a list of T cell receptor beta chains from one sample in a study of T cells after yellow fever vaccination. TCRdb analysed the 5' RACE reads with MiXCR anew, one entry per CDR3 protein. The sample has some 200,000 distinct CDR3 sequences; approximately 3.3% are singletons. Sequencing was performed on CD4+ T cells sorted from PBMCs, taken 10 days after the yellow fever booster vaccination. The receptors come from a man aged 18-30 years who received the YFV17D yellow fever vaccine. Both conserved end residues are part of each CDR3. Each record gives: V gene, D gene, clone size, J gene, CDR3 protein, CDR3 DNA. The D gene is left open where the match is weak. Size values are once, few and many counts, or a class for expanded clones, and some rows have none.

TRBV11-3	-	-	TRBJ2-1	CASSGPPQGPKSSYNEQFF	TGTGCCAGCAGCGGCCCCCCACAGGGCCCCAAGAGCTCCTACAATGAGCAGTTCTTC
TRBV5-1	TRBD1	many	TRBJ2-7	CASSSRQGLEEQYF	TGCGCCAGCAGCTCCCGACAGGGTTTAGAAGAGCAGTACTTC
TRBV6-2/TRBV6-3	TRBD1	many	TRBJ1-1	CASSYRTGADEAFF	TGTGCCAGCAGTTACAGGACAGGGGCGGATGAAGCTTTCTTT
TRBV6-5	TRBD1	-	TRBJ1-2	CASSLQGRGAGYTF	TGTGCCAGCAGTTTACAGGGCAGGGGGGCGGGCTACACCTTC
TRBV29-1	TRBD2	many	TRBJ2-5	CSVARTSGGPEETQYF	TGCAGCGTTGCCCGGACTAGCGGGGGCCCGGAAGAGACCCAGTACTTC
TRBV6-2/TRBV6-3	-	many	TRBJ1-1	CASSKSGRGYTEAFF	TGTGCCAGCAGTAAATCCGGCAGGGGTTACACTGAAGCTTTCTTT
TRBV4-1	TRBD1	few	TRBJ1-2	CASSLNILTGTGDYGYTF	TGCGCCAGCAGCCTTAATATATTAACCGGGACAGGGGACTATGGCTACACCTTC
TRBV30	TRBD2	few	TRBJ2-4	CAWSMWGGAIKNIQYF	TGTGCCTGGAGTATGTGGGGAGGGGCTATCAAAAACATTCAGTACTTC
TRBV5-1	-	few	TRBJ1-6	CASSLGPVANNSPLHF	TGCGCCAGCAGCTTGGGTCCCGTGGCCAATAATTCACCCCTCCACTTT
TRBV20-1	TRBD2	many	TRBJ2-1	CSGERGSSYNEQFF	TGCAGTGGCGAGCGGGGGAGCTCCTACAATGAGCAGTTCTTC
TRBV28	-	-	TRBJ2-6	CASRTFLLSGANVLTF	TGTGCCAGCAGGACCTTTCTGCTCTCTGGGGCCAACGTCCTGACTTTC
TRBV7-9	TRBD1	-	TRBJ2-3	CASSYVIRGPSFTDTQYF	TGTGCCAGCAGCTACGTAATCAGGGGGCCATCCTTCACAGATACGCAGTATTTT
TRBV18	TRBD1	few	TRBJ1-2	CASNRDRHGYTF	TGTGCCAGCAACCGGGACAGACATGGCTACACCTTC
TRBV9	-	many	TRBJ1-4	CASSPSVATNEKLFF	TGTGCCAGCAGCCCCTCAGTTGCAACTAATGAAAAACTGTTTTTT
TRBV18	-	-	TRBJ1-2	CASSPGEAGAPYGYTF	TGTGCCAGCTCACCGGGGGAGGCAGGGGCCCCCTATGGCTACACCTTC
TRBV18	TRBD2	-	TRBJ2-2	CASSPLSGGNTGELFF	TGTGCCAGCTCCCCCCTCAGCGGGGGGAACACCGGGGAGCTGTTTTTT
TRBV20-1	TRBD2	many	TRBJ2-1	CSAKEVAGGRYNEQFF	TGCAGTGCTAAAGAGGTAGCGGGGGGCAGATACAATGAGCAGTTCTTC
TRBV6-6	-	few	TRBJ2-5	CASSYLRETQYF	TGTGCCAGCAGTTACTTGAGGGAGACCCAGTACTTC
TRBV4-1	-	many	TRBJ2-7	CASSQTGLSADEQYF	TGCGCCAGCAGCCAGACTGGACTATCAGCCGACGAGCAGTACTTC
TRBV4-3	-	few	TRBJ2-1	CASSQEGPVMNEQFF	TGCGCCAGCAGCCAAGAGGGGCCGGTTATGAATGAGCAGTTCTTC
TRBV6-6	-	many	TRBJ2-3	CASSGGTDTQYF	TGTGCCAGCTCAGGGGGCACAGATACGCAGTATTTT
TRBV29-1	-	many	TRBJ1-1	CSVAQPITEAFF	TGCAGCGTTGCCCAACCAATAACCGAAGCTTTCTTT
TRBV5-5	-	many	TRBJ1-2	CASSSGQGIIANYGYTF	TGTGCCAGCAGCTCTGGGCAGGGGATAATAGCTAACTATGGCTACACCTTC
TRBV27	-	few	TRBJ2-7	CASSAAGRYEQYF	TGTGCCAGCTCCGCGGCAGGGCGGTACGAGCAGTACTTC